The clone carrying this T cell receptor beta chain was observed once. Its antigen is currently unknown. These data belong to a study of T cell responses to AZD1222 COVID-19 vaccine. Points from the study as a whole: Nearly half of spike-specific TCRs reportedly target unmutated variant regions. Repertoires were obtained solely post-peak T cell response. Mostly white British, mostly female donors; authors suggested clonal diversity may be underestimated. Recipients of AZD1222 seropositive at baseline numbered only 5 to 7.

The assay was immunoSEQ multiplex PCR, and TCRdb's table has in-frame clones only and misses some. Of about 210,000 clones in the sample, approximately 94% are singletons; the top ten hold roughly 1.8%. Germline assignment: CDR1 SNHLY and CDR2 FYNNEI. The CDR3 totals 15 residues. V lost 4 bases and J lost 6; bases outside the gene matches: 6. This chain joins TRBV2 and TRBJ2-3, with 11 positions matching TRBD1. This clonotype originated in an adult who received the MenACWY meningococcal vaccine as a control. The specimen was peripheral blood, collected 28 days after the second dose of the MenACWY control vaccine. The CDR3 loop reads CASSVVGQGADTQYF. The CDR3, as DNA: TGTGCCAGCAGTGTCGTCGGACAGGGGGCTGATACGCAGTATTTT.